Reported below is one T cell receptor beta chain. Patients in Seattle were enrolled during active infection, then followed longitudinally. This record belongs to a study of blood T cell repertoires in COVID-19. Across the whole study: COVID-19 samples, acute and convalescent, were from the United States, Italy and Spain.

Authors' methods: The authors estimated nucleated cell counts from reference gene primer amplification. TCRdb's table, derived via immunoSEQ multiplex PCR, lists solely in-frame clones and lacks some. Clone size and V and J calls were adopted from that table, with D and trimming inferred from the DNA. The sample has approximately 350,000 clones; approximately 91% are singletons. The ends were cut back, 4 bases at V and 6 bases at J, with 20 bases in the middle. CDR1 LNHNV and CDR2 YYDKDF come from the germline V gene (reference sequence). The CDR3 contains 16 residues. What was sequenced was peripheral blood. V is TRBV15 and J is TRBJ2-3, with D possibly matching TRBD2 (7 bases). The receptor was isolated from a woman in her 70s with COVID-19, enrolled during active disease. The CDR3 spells CATSIARGGRTDTQYF. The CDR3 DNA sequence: TGTGCCACCAGCATTGCGAGGGGGGGCAGGACGGATACGCAGTATTTT.